This TCR beta chain was retrieved from a study of beta chain features in type 1 diabetes. The authors reverse transcribed all of the isolated RNA, so sequencing captured expressed TCRB transcripts. Naive, central memory and regulatory T cell samples averaged approximately 3.6 million immunoSEQ reads each. Libraries were prepared by immunoSEQ multiplex PCR; TCRdb keeps only in-frame clonotypes and omits some of them. The data contain approximately 470,000 clones, about 29% of them singletons. With 0 bases clipped from V and 4 bases from J, the junction kept 3 bases outside the gene matches. This CDR3 comprises 16 residues. Per germline, CDR1 SEHNR and CDR2 FQNEAQ (reference sequence). In its sample, this clone was seen a few times. The same CDR3 also results from other DNA sequences found in this sample. One heparinised blood draw averaging about 110 mL was given by each donor.

The TCR originated in a man aged 18 to 29 in good health. The chain employs TRBV7-9 and TRBJ2-1; 10 bases align to TRBD2. The sample was naive CD4+ T cells from blood. The CDR3 DNA reads TGTGCCAGCAGCTTAGCTCTAGCGGGAGCGTACAATGAGCAGTTCTTC. This encodes CASSLALAGAYNEQFF.